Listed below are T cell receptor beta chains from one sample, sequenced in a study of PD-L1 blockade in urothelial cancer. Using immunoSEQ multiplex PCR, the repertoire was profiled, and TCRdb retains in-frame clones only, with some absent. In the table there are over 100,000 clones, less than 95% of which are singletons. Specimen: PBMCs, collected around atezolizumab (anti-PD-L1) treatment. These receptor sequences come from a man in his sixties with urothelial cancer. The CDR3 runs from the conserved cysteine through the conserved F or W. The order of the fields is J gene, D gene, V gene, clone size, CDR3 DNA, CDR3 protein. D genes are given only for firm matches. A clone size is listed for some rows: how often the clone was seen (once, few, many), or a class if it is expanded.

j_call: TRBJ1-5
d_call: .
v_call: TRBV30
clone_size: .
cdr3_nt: TGTGCCTGTGCCCCCGGGGGCAATCAGCCCCAGCATTTT
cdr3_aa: CACAPGGNQPQHF

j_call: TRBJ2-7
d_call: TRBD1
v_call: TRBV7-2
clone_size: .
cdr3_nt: TGTGCCAGCAGCTTAGTGTTTAGTTGGACAGGGAAGAGTTACGAGCAGTACTTC
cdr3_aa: CASSLVFSWTGKSYEQYF

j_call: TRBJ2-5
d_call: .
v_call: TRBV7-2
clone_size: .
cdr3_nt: TGTGCCAGCAGCTTAGAAGGGGTTGTCTCAAAAGAGACCCAGTACTTC
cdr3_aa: CASSLEGVVSKETQYF

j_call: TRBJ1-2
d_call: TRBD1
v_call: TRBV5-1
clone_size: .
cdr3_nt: TGCGCCAGCAGCGATCCGGGACAGGGGTATGGCTACACCTTC
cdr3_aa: CASSDPGQGYGYTF

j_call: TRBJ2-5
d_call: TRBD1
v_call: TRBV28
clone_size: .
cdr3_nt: TGTGCCAGCAGTAAATGGACAGGGGGCGTATTAGAGACCCAGTACTTC
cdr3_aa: CASSKWTGGVLETQYF

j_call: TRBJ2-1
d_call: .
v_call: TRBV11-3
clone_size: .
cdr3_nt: TGTGCCAGCAGCGACAGATCCGGCGGCGACGAACAGTTCTTC
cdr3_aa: CASSDRSGGDEQFF

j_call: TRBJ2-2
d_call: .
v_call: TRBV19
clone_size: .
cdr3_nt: TGTGCCAGTAGTACCCCGGACAGTTTGGGCACCGGGGAGCTGTTTTTT
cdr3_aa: CASSTPDSLGTGELFF

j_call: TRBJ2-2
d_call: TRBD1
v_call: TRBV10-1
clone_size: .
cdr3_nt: TGCGCCAGCTCCGGGACAGGGCATACCGGGGAGCTGTTTTTT
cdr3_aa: CASSGTGHTGELFF

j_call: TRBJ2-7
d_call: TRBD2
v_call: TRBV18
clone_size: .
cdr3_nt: TGTGCCAGCTCACCAGGGGCTAGCGGGAGGGCCCCCTACGAGCAGTACTTC
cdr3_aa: CASSPGASGRAPYEQYF

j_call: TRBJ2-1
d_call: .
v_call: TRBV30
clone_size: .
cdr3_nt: TGTGCCTGGAGCCTGAGCTCCTACAATGAGCAGTTCTTC
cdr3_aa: CAWSLSSYNEQFF

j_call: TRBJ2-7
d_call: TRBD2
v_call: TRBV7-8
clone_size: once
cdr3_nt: TGTGCCAGCAGCTTAGCATGGGCGGGAGTGTCCTACGAGCAGTACTTC
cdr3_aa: CASSLAWAGVSYEQYF

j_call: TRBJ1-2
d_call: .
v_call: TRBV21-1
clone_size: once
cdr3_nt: TGTGCCAGCACCTCCGGGACTCTCTATGGCTACACCTTC
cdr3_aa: CASTSGTLYGYTF

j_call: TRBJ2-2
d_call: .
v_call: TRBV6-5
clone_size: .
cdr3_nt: TGTGCCAGCATTAGTACGAACACCGGGGAGCTGTTTTTT
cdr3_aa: CASISTNTGELFF

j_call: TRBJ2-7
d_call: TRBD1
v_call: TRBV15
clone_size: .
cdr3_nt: TGTGCCACCAGCAGGCAGGGACAGGGGGCTGGGGAGCAGTACTTC
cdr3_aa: CATSRQGQGAGEQYF

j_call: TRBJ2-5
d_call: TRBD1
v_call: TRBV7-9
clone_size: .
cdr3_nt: TGTGCCAGCAGCCAAGACAGGGGACTGGGCGTTGAGACCCAGTACTTC
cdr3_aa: CASSQDRGLGVETQYF

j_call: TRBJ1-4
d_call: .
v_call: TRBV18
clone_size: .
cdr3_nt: TGTGCCAGCTCACCGAACAGAGACGCAACTAATGAAAAACTGTTTTTT
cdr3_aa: CASSPNRDATNEKLFF

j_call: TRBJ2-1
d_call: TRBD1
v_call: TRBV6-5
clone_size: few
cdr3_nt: TGTGCCGCACAGGGGACCTACAATGAGCAGTTCTTC
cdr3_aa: CAAQGTYNEQFF

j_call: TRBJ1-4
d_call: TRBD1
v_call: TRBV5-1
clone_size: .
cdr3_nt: TGCGCCAGCAGCTTAGGGGGCTCAACTAATGAAAAACTGTTTTTT
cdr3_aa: CASSLGGSTNEKLFF

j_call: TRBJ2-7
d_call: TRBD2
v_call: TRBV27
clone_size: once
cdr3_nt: TGTGCCAGCAGTCCGGCGACTAGCGGGGGTTTCGAGCAGTACTTC
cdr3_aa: CASSPATSGGFEQYF

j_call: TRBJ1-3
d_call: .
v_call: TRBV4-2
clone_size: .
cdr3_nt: TGTGCCAGCAGCCAAGTTTCGGGGGCTGGAAACACCATATATTTT
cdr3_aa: CASSQVSGAGNTIYF

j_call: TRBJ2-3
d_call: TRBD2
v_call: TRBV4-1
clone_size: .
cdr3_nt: TGCGCCAGCAGCCCTCCGGGGGGAGGGACAGATACGCAGTATTTT
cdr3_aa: CASSPPGGGTDTQYF

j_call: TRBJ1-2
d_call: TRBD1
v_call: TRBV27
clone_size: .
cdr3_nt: TGTGCCAGCAGCCGGGCCGGGACAGGGGGCCAGGTTGGCTATGGCTACACCTTC
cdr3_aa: CASSRAGTGGQVGYGYTF

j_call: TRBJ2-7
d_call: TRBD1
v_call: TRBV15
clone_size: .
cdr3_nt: TGTGCCACCCGGACAGGGAACGGCCCCTACGAGCAGTACTTC
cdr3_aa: CATRTGNGPYEQYF

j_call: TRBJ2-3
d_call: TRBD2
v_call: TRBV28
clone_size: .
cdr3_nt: TGTGCCAGCAGTTTCAGTCCGGCGGGAGGGTGGACAGATACGCAGTATTTT
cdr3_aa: CASSFSPAGGWTDTQYF